The source of this TCR beta chain is a study of cytomegalovirus exposure and HLA in healthy donors. Study-wide points: Previous analysis showed most TCR beta V segments were productive about 90% or about 30% of the time. A list of approximately 160 TCR beta chains associated with cytomegalovirus was given.

As concerns this clone: Its antigen is undetermined.

This cohort consisted of healthy bone marrow donors. 60 Vbeta and 13 Jbeta primers were used in PCR. Sequenced by immunoSEQ multiplex PCR; TCRdb stores in-frame clones only, minus some. The table includes approximately 170,000 clones, 74% detected once. The CDR3 loop spans 15 amino acids. Germline lookup yields CDR1 LNHDA and CDR2 SQIVND (reference sequence). Trimming stripped 6 bases from V and 0 bases from J, with 12 bases between. This clonotype originated in a young woman in good health and CMV-seropositive. The material sequenced was PBMCs. The chain carries TRBV19 and TRBJ1-3; weak D call: TRBD1 (5 bases). Here the CDR3 reads CASRTDHSSGNTIYF. The CDR3 DNA is TGTGCCAGTAGGACAGACCATAGCTCTGGAAACACCATATATTTT. The full variable domain, with the rest looked up from reference TRBV19 and TRBJ1-3, is DGGITQSPKYLFRKEGQNVTLSCEQNLNHDAMYWYRQDPGQGLRLIYYSQIVNDFQKGDIAEGYSVSREKKESFPLTVTSAQKNPTAFYLCASRTDHSSGNTIYFGEGSWLTVV.